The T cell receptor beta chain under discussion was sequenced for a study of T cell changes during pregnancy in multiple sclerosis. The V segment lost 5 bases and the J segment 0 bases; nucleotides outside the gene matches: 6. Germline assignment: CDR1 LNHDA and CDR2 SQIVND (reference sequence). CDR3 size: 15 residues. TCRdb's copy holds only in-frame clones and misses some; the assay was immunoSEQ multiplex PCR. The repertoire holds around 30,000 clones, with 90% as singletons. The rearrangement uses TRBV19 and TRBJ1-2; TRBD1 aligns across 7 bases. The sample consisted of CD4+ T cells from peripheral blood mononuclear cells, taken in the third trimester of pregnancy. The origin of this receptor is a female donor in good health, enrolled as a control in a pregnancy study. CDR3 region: CASSVQGVANYGYTF. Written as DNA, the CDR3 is TGTGCCAGTAGTGTCCAGGGGGTAGCTAACTATGGCTACACCTTC.